This T cell receptor beta chain was captured in a study of blood T cell repertoires in COVID-19. On the study more broadly: Nucleic acid was either cDNA or gDNA, and it came from T cells, B-cell-depleted T cells, or PBMCs.

The assay was immunoSEQ multiplex PCR, and TCRdb's table has in-frame clones only and misses some. Of some 130,000 clones in the sample, more than 80% were seen once. Trimming took 3 bases from V and 6 from J, leaving 11 bases between them. CDR3 length equals 12 residues. In germline, CDR1 is DFQATT, CDR2 SNEGSKA (reference sequence). V and J are TRBV20-1 and TRBJ1-1; a weak D match, TRBD1 (5 bases). Specimen: peripheral blood. This clonotype was obtained from a human donor in a cohort sampled during active COVID-19. The CDR3 nucleotides read TGCAGTGCTAGTAGTCCAGGGTCTGAAGCTTTCTTT. Translation: CSASSPGSEAFF.